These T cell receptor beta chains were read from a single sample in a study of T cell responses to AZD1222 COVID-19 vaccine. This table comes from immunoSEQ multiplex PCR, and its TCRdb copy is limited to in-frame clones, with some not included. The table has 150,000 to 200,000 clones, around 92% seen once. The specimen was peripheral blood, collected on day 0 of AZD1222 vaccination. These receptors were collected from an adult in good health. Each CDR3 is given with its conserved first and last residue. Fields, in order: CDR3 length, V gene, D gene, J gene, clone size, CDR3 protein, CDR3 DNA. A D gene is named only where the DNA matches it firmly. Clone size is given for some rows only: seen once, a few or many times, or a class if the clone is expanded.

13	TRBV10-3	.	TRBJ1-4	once	CAISEGKNEKLFF	TGTGCCATCAGTGAAGGGAAGAATGAAAAACTGTTTTTT
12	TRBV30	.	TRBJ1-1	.	CAWRRDETEAFF	TGTGCCTGGAGAAGGGACGAGACTGAAGCTTTCTTT
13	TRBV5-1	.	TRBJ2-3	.	CARLRVGATTQYF	TGCGCCAGGCTGAGGGTGGGGGCGACCACGCAGTATTTT
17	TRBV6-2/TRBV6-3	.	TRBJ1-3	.	CASSWPTGKVAGNTIYF	TGTGCCAGCAGTTGGCCGACGGGAAAGGTGGCTGGAAACACCATATATTTT
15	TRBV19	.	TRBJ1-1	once	CASSSPGARNTEAFF	TGTGCCAGTAGTAGCCCGGGGGCGAGGAACACTGAAGCTTTCTTT
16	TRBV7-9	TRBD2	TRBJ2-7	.	CASSSQTSGSSYEQYF	TGTGCCAGCAGCTCCCAGACTAGCGGGAGCTCCTACGAGCAGTACTTC
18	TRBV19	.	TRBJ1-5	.	CASSPPWGLAHSNQPQHF	TGTGCCAGTAGCCCCCCGTGGGGCCTAGCCCATAGCAATCAGCCCCAGCATTTT
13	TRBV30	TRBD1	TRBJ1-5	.	CAWSTTGVQPQHF	TGTGCCTGGAGTACGACAGGGGTGCAGCCCCAGCATTTT
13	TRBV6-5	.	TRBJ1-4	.	CASSSQGNEKLFF	TGTGCCAGCAGTTCACAGGGTAATGAAAAACTGTTTTTT
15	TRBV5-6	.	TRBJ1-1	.	CASSFLDRENTEAFF	TGTGCCAGCAGCTTCCTAGACAGAGAGAACACTGAAGCTTTCTTT
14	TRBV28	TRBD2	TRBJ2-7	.	CASTISGRAWEQYF	TGTGCCAGCACCATAAGCGGGAGGGCCTGGGAGCAGTACTTC
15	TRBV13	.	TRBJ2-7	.	CASSLGTAALYEQYF	TGTGCCAGCAGCTTAGGGACAGCGGCTCTCTACGAGCAGTACTTC
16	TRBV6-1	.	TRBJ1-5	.	CASSESQGGSNQPQHF	TGTGCCAGCAGTGAATCCCAGGGAGGGAGCAATCAGCCCCAGCATTTT
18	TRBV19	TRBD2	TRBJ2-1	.	CASSRGLAGGDSYNEQFF	TGTGCCAGTAGTAGGGGACTAGCGGGAGGTGACTCCTACAATGAGCAGTTCTTC
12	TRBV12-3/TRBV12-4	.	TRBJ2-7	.	CASSQTGYEQYF	TGTGCCAGCAGCCAGACAGGTTACGAGCAGTACTTC
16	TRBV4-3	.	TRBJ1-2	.	CASSEGDNQPPYGYTF	TGCGCCAGCAGCGAGGGGGACAATCAACCCCCCTATGGCTACACCTTC
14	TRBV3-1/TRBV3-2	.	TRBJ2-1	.	CASRTRGARNEQFF	TGTGCCAGCCGTACTAGGGGGGCGCGGAATGAGCAGTTCTTC
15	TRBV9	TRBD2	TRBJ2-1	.	CASSPGGINYNEQFF	TGTGCCAGCAGCCCCGGGGGGATCAACTACAATGAGCAGTTCTTC
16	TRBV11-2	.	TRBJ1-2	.	CASSLDRGTVNYGYTF	TGTGCCAGCAGCTTAGATCGGGGAACAGTTAACTATGGCTACACCTTC
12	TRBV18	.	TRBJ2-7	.	CASSRQENEQYF	TGTGCCAGCTCACGACAGGAGAACGAGCAGTACTTC
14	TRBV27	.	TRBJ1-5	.	CASSPTNSNQPQHF	TGTGCCAGCAGCCCGACAAATAGCAATCAGCCCCAGCATTTT
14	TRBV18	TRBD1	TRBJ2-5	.	CASSPDRAQGTQYF	TGTGCCAGCTCACCAGACAGGGCTCAGGGGACCCAGTACTTC
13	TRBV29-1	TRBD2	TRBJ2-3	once	CSVGRGGADTQYF	TGCAGCGTTGGTCGCGGGGGGGCAGATACGCAGTATTTT
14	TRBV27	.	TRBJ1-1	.	CASSPFLGGTEAFF	TGTGCCAGCAGTCCATTCTTAGGGGGGACTGAAGCTTTCTTT
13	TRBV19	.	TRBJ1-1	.	CASSPHGGTEAFF	TGTGCCAGTAGCCCCCATGGGGGCACTGAAGCTTTCTTT
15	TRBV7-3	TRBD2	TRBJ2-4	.	CASSPVAGGGGIQYF	TGTGCCAGCAGCCCCGTAGCGGGAGGTGGGGGCATTCAGTACTTC
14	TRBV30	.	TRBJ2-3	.	CAWSVGGTLDTQYF	TGTGCCTGGAGTGTGGGGGGGACATTGGATACGCAGTATTTT
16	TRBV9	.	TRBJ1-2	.	CASSVESPGLNYGYTF	TGTGCCAGCAGCGTAGAATCCCCCGGTCTTAACTATGGCTACACCTTC
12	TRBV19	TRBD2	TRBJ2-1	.	CATGLAVGEQFF	TGTGCCACCGGACTAGCAGTAGGGGAGCAGTTCTTC
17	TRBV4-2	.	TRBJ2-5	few	CASSQDAGGLQEETQYF	TGTGCCAGCAGCCAAGATGCGGGCGGGCTCCAAGAAGAGACCCAGTACTTC
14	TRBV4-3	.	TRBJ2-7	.	CASSQHKSSYEQYF	TGCGCCAGCAGCCAACACAAGAGCTCCTACGAGCAGTACTTC
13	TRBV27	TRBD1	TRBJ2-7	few	CATNPTGGAEQYF	TGTGCCACAAATCCAACAGGGGGCGCCGAGCAGTACTTC
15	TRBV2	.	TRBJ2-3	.	CASSVPNRDTDTQYF	TGTGCCAGCAGTGTACCCAACAGAGACACAGATACGCAGTATTTT
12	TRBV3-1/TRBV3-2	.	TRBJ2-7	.	CASSQERRRQYF	TGTGCCAGCAGCCAAGAACGGCGACGGCAGTACTTC
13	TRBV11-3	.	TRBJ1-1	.	CASSVSMNTEAFF	TGTGCCAGCAGCGTCAGTATGAACACTGAAGCTTTCTTT
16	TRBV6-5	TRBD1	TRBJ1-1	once	CASSYGTGTMNTEAFF	TGTGCCAGCAGTTACGGGACAGGCACCATGAACACTGAAGCTTTCTTT
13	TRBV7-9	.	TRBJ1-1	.	CASSLESIAEAFF	TGTGCCAGCAGCTTAGAGAGCATCGCTGAAGCTTTCTTT
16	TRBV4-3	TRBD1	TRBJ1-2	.	CASSLSPDPDRVGYTF	TGCGCCAGCAGCCTAAGTCCAGACCCGGACAGGGTTGGCTACACCTTC
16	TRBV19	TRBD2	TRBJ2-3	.	CASSTIVAGGGDTQYF	TGTGCCAGTAGTACCATAGTAGCGGGAGGGGGGGATACGCAGTATTTT
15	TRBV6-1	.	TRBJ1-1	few	CASSEALGGNTEAFF	TGTGCCAGCAGTGAAGCGCTTGGAGGGAACACTGAAGCTTTCTTT
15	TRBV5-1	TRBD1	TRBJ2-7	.	CASSLVRGTLYEQYF	TGCGCCAGCAGCTTGGTCAGGGGGACCCTTTACGAGCAGTACTTC
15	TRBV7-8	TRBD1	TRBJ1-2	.	CASSPWDRGNYGYTF	TGTGCCAGCAGCCCCTGGGACAGGGGTAACTATGGCTACACCTTC
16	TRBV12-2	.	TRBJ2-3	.	CASRPGGGLYTDTQYF	TGTGCAAGTCGCCCCGGGGGGGGACTCTACACAGATACGCAGTATTTT
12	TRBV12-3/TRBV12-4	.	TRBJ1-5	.	CASSLLMGSQHF	TGTGCCAGCAGTTTACTCATGGGTTCCCAGCATTTT
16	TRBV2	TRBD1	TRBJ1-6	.	CASSEAFPGQGLPLHF	TGTGCCAGCAGTGAAGCATTTCCGGGACAGGGTCTCCCCCTCCACTTT
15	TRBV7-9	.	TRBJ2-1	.	CASSPTDAQYNEQFF	TGTGCCAGCAGCCCCACCGACGCACAATACAATGAGCAGTTCTTC
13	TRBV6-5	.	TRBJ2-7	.	CASSYSKTDEQYF	TGTGCCAGCAGTTACTCGAAGACTGACGAGCAGTACTTC
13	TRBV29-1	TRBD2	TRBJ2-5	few	CSAAGTSGEAQYF	TGCAGCGCGGCCGGGACTAGCGGGGAAGCCCAGTACTTC
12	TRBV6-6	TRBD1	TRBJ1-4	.	CASSRQGGKLFF	TGTGCCAGCAGCAGACAGGGTGGGAAACTGTTTTTT
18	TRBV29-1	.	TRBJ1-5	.	CSVEDLCMVADSNQPQHF	TGCAGCGTTGAAGATCTTTGTATGGTGGCAGATAGCAATCAGCCCCAGCATTTT
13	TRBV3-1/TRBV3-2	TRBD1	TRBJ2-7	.	CASSRTGLYEQYF	TGTGCCAGCAGCCGGACAGGGCTATACGAGCAGTACTTC
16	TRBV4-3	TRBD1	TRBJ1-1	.	CASSQDRRGGGTEAFF	TGCGCCAGCAGCCAAGATCGACGAGGGGGCGGCACTGAAGCTTTCTTT
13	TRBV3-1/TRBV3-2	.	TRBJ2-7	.	CASSRHTSYEQYF	TGTGCCAGCAGCCGACACACCTCCTACGAGCAGTACTTC
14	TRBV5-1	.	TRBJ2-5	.	CASSLGRPQETQYF	TGCGCCAGCAGCTTGGGGCGGCCCCAAGAGACCCAGTACTTC
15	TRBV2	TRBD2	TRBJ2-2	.	CASNLAGANTGELFF	TGTGCCAGCAACCTAGCGGGAGCGAACACCGGGGAGCTGTTTTTT
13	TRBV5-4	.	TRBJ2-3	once	CASSRDSTDTQYF	TGTGCCAGCAGTCGGGACAGCACAGATACGCAGTATTTT
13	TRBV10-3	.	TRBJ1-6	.	CAISEARDSPLHF	TGTGCCATCAGTGAGGCTAGGGATTCACCCCTCCACTTT